A single sample gave rise to the 31 T cell receptor beta chains below, sequenced in a study of human T cells and chemical hapten exposure. The time point is: patch test 3, about 24 weeks after DPC sensitization. The sample's treatment: therapeutic diphenylcyclopropenone sensitization with weekly scalp DPC. TCRdb analysed the RACE reads with MiXCR anew, one entry per CDR3 protein. The data show some 180,000 distinct CDR3 sequences, around 23% seen once. The sample here was whole blood, taken in connection with sensitization to the hapten diphenylcyclopropenone (DPC). The origin of the receptors is a woman in her 40s with alopecia areata. Some clones in this sample may be carry-over from other donors' samples.

This clonotype was picked up a small number of times. The chain employs TRBV5-1 and TRBJ1-1, with D hard to call. The V and J ends lost 5 bases and 0 bases respectively, with 5 bases between them. The CDR3 has 12 residues. Looked up from germline, CDR1 is SGHRS and CDR2 is YFSETQ. The CDR3 coding sequence is TGCGCCAGCAGTATGGTGAACACTGAAGCTTTCTTT. Encoded protein: CASSMVNTEAFF.

This chain links TRBV9 with TRBJ2-7; D possibly uses TRBD1 or TRBD2 (5 bases each). CDR3 length equals 15 residues. Germline lookup yields CDR1 SGDLS and CDR2 YYNGEE. Trimming stripped 2 bases from V and 4 bases from J, with 16 bases between. The CDR3 DNA follows: TGTGCCAGCAGCGTTGAGGAACGGTGGGGGTACGAGCAGTACTTC. Translating gives CASSVEERWGYEQYF. The variable domain in full, completed from reference TRBV9 and TRBJ2-7, reads DSGVTQTPKHLITATGQRVTLRCSPRSGDLSVYWYQQSLDQGLQFLIQYYNGEERAKGNILERFSAQQFPDLHSELNLSSLELGDSALYFCASSVEERWGYEQYFGPGTRLTVT.

About this clonotype: Germline and junction disagree at one end, which may indicate a read error. The genes are TRBV7-7 and TRBJ2-2; no firm D call. The CDR3 runs 13 residues. Looked up from germline, CDR1 is SSHAT and CDR2 is FNYEAQ (reference sequence). The CDR3 sequence is CASSFRSTGQLFF. The CDR3 nucleotides read TGTGCTAGCAGCTTCCGCTCAACCGGGCAGCTGTTTTTT. Full variable domain (rest looked up from reference TRBV7-7 and TRBJ2-2): GAGVSQSPRYKVTKRGQDVTLRCDPISSHATLYWYQQALGQGPEFLTYFNYEAQPDKSGLPSDRFSAERPEGSISTLTIQRTEQRDSAMYRCASSFRSTGQLFFGEGSRLTVL.

In its sample, this clonotype was seen a few times. The rearrangement links TRBV28 to TRBJ2-7; 8 bases are shared with TRBD2. Per the germline V gene, CDR1 is MDHEN and CDR2 is SYDVKM. J gave up 13 bases and V 6 bases, and 23 bases lay outside the gene matches. This CDR3 contains 16 residues. CDR3 sequence reads: CASSTTGTRVSAGAYF. In DNA form, the CDR3 reads TGTGCCAGCAGCACCACCGGGACTAGGGTGTCTGCGGGCGCTTACTTC.

This chain links TRBV20-1 with TRBJ2-7; TRBD1 agrees at 8 bases. V trimming: 3 bases; J trimming: 6 bases; junction bases outside the gene matches: 10. This CDR3 comprises 14 residues. In germline, CDR1 is DFQATT, CDR2 SNEGSKA (reference sequence). The CDR3, as DNA: TGCAGTGCTAGTGGCGGGCAGGGGGCAGGCGAGCAGTACTTC. Its protein product is CSASGGQGAGEQYF.

The chain is built from TRBV29-1 and TRBJ2-2; TRBD1 matches at 7 bases. The CDR3 consists of 13 residues. Germline CDR1 and CDR2: SQVTM and ANQGSEA. J was trimmed by 8 bases and V by 5 bases; bases with no gene match: 8. CDR3 sequence reads: CSVYRTGGGELFF. CDR3 nucleotide sequence: TGCAGCGTTTATCGGACAGGAGGAGGGGAGCTGTTTTTT.

The CDR3 bases are TGTGCCAGCAAGACCGGTAGCTACGAGCAGTACTTC. It yields the protein CASKTGSYEQYF. V is TRBV12-3 or TRBV12-4 and J is TRBJ2-7; D uncertain. Trimming cost V 7 bases and J 3 bases, with 10 bases left between them. This CDR3 has 12 amino acids.

The J gene is TRBJ2-7, the V gene TRBV28, with TRBD2 matching 14 bases. V dropped 6 bases and J dropped 2; count of bases not matched to a gene: 6. The CDR3 totals 16 residues. The germline CDR1 and CDR2 sequences are MDHEN and SYDVKM. CDR3 sequence: CASSPRLAGGAYEQYF. The CDR3 nucleotides read TGTGCCAGCAGCCCAAGACTAGCGGGAGGGGCCTACGAGCAGTACTTC.

To note about this clonotype: Given a much more abundant clone one base away, this may be a read error. The V call is TRBV28, the J call TRBJ2-1; 9 nucleotides agree with TRBD2. The germline CDR1 and CDR2 sequences are MDHEN and SYDVKM. The CDR3 covers 14 residues. CDR3 loop: CASSFTSGYNDQFF. CDR3 nucleotides: TGTGCCAGCAGTTTCACTAGCGGGTACAATGATCAGTTCTTC. Based on the CDR3 plus reference TRBV28 and TRBJ2-1, the full variable domain is DVKVTQSSRYLVKRTGEKVFLECVQDMDHENMFWYRQDPGLGLRLIYFSYDVKMKEKGDIPEGYSVSREKKERFSLILESASTNQTSMYLCASSFTSGYNDQFFGPGTRLTVL.

This clonotype was seen ten or more times. This chain connects TRBV10-3 to TRBJ2-3; D remains ambiguous. In germline, CDR1 is ENHRY, CDR2 SYGVKD. There are 12 residues in the CDR3. Trimming removed 4 bases from V and 4 bases from J, with 6 bases in between. CDR3 loop: CAISVKADTQYF. Here the CDR3 DNA reads TGTGCCATCAGTGTTAAGGCAGATACGCAGTATTTT.

The chain couples TRBV7-2 to TRBJ2-3, with 16 bases lining up with TRBD2. The junction had 4 bases not matched to a gene; V was cut back by 2 bases and J by 5 bases. CDR1 SGHTA and CDR2 FQGNSA come from the germline V gene. CDR3 length: 17 residues. The CDR3 DNA sequence: TGTGCCAGCAGCTTAATGGGACTAGCGGGAGGGGGAGATACGCAGTATTTT. This encodes CASSLMGLAGGGDTQYF. The full variable domain, in which reference TRBV7-2 and TRBJ2-3 provide the parts outside the CDR3, is GAGVSQSPSNKVTEKGKDVELRCDPISGHTALYWYRQSLGQGLEFLIYFQGNSAPDKSGLPSDRFSAERTGGSVSTLTIQRTQQEDSAVYLCASSLMGLAGGGDTQYFGPGTRLTVL.

The chain uses TRBV20-1 and TRBJ2-3; D remains unclear. The CDR3 contains 12 residues. Per germline, CDR1 DFQATT and CDR2 SNEGSKA (reference sequence). Trimming pared 7 bases from V and 2 bases from J, leaving 10 bases between. The CDR3 sequence is CSVGSYTDTQYF. The CDR3 nucleotides read TGCAGTGTTGGCTCTTACACAGATACGCAGTATTTT.

This clonotype came up many times. The chain combines TRBV4-2 with TRBJ2-7, with unresolved D. The CDR3 is made up of 13 amino acids. Trimming removed 1 base at V and 2 bases at J, with 6 bases between. CDR1 is LGHNA, CDR2 YNFKEQ, per germline. CDR3 in DNA: TGTGCCAGCAGCCAAGGGCAGCCCTACGAGCAGTACTTC. As protein: CASSQGQPYEQYF.

In its sample, this clonotype was seen a few times. V is TRBV7-9 and J is TRBJ1-2; a possible D gene is TRBD1 (6 bases). The V gene lost 5 bases and the J gene lost 6 bases, with 10 bases spanning the gap. CDR1 and CDR2 (germline): SEHNR, FQNEAQ (reference sequence). The CDR3 length is 12 residues. Written as DNA, the CDR3 is TGTGCCAGCAGCACGACAGGAGATGGCTACACCTTC. Its protein is CASSTTGDGYTF.

Only a few counts were recorded for this clonotype. The CDR3 protein is CASSALQGSTSGANVLTF. CDR3 bases: TGTGCCAGCAGTGCCCTCCAGGGCTCCACCTCTGGGGCCAACGTCCTGACTTTC. The chain is built from TRBV27 and TRBJ2-6, with TRBD1 as a possible D gene (5 bases). V was shortened by 5 bases and J by 0 bases, with 17 bases between the two germline ends. This CDR3 region has 18 residues. Germline V gene data show CDR1 as MNHEY and CDR2 as SMNVEV (reference sequence).

This clonotype appeared a few times. The V call is TRBV7-8, the J call TRBJ2-5; D not certain. Between the trimmed V and J ends, which lost 5 bases and 5 bases, there was a span of 18 bases. Looked up from germline, CDR1 is SGHVS and CDR2 is FQNEAQ. CDR3 length equals 15 residues. CDR3 coding DNA: TGTGCCAGCAGCCCCCTCCCAGTGCCTCATGAGACCCAGTACTTC. Its protein is CASSPLPVPHETQYF.

CDR3 sequence reads: CASSYPSRTGGRNEQFF. The CDR3 nucleotides read TGTGCCAGCAGTTACCCATCCCGGACAGGGGGCCGCAATGAGCAGTTCTTC. The J gene is TRBJ2-1, the V gene TRBV6-6; 11 bases match TRBD1. Germline CDR1 is MNHNY and CDR2 is SVGAGI (reference sequence). The CDR3 is 17 amino acids. Losses at the gene ends were 2 bases for V and 6 bases for J; bases not matched to a gene: 9.

This clonotype has only a few counts. The genes are TRBV6-5 and TRBJ2-7; D may match TRBD1 or TRBD2 (6 bases each). CDR3 length: 16 amino acids. V was shortened by 5 bases and J by 0 bases, with 17 bases between the two germline ends. Germline V gives CDR1 MNHEY, CDR2 SVGAGI. CDR3 sequence reads: CASSRGLQGLSYEQYF. In DNA, the CDR3 is TGTGCCAGCAGTCGGGGCCTACAGGGACTCTCCTACGAGCAGTACTTC.

The CDR3 DNA reads TGTGCCAGCAGTTACTCGAGGGCGCGGAGTGAAAAACTGTTTTTT. Translated, it gives CASSYSRARSEKLFF. The gene calls are TRBV6-6 and TRBJ1-4; no firm D call. V lost 0 bases to trimming and J lost 7 bases, with 12 bases between them. Germline values: CDR1 MNHNY, CDR2 SVGAGI (reference sequence). This CDR3 region has 15 residues.

This clonotype was counted a few times. The chain links TRBV5-8 to TRBJ2-2; TRBD2 aligns across 8 bases. Germline V gene sequence: CDR1 SGHTS, CDR2 YDEGEE. The CDR3 is 16 residues long. The V and J ends lost 1 base and 6 bases, in that order; junction bases with no gene match: 8. The CDR3 sequence: CASSLIRTSLPGELFF. In DNA form, the CDR3 reads TGTGCCAGCAGCTTGATCCGGACTAGCCTCCCCGGGGAGCTGTTTTTT.

This clonotype was recorded only once. The chain combines TRBV7-2 with TRBJ2-7; tentative D call: TRBD1 (5 bases). Trimming took 5 bases from V and 3 from J, leaving 14 bases between them. CDR3 length: 14 residues. CDR1 is SGHTA and CDR2 is FQGNSA in the germline V gene. CDR3 loop: CASSVYTDSYEQYF. In nucleotides, the CDR3 is TGTGCCAGCAGCGTCTACACTGACAGCTACGAGCAGTACTTC.

This chain joins TRBV5-1 and TRBJ2-3; 13 bases match TRBD2. The CDR3 runs 16 residues. After removal of 4 bases from V and 3 bases from J, the junction contained 5 bases not matched to a gene. The germline V gene encodes CDR1 SGHRS and CDR2 YFSETQ. In DNA, the CDR3 is TGCGCCAGCAGCCCCGGGACTAGCGGGACTACAGATACGCAGTATTTT. This translates into CASSPGTSGTTDTQYF.

This clonotype was detected only a few times. The V and J genes are TRBV20-1 and TRBJ2-1, with D uncertain. Germline CDR1 reads DFQATT; CDR2 reads SNEGSKA (reference sequence). This CDR3 comprises 14 residues. V lost 0 bases and J 1 base, leaving 7 bases between the germline ends. CDR3 coding DNA: TGCAGTGCTAGAGATGCAGTATCCTACAATGAGCAGTTCTTC. Residues: CSARDAVSYNEQFF.

The rearrangement joins TRBV5-6 to TRBJ2-6, with D possibly being TRBD1 (5 bases). The V gene's germline CDR1 is SGHDT and CDR2 YYEEEE. Trimming removed 6 bases at V and 0 bases at J, with 7 bases between. This CDR3 has 14 residues. For the CDR3, the DNA is TGTGCCAGCACCGACAGCTCTGGGGCCAACGTCCTGACTTTC. Protein product: CASTDSSGANVLTF.

The chain combines TRBV10-3 with TRBJ2-7; 7 bases line up with TRBD1. The CDR3 has 15 amino acids. The germline V gene has CDR1 ENHRY and CDR2 SYGVKD. Trimming took 7 bases from V and 2 from J; bases not matched to a gene: 11. CDR3: CAITSDRVAPYEQYF. CDR3 bases: TGTGCCATCACCTCAGACAGGGTAGCCCCCTACGAGCAGTACTTC.

The chain has TRBV7-8 and TRBJ1-2; TRBD1 agrees at 9 bases. The CDR3 has 15 amino acids. CDR1 and CDR2 (germline): SGHVS, FQNEAQ. The V gene end was trimmed by 3 bases and the J gene end by 3 bases; junction bases not matched to a gene: 5. The CDR3 sequence is CASSFWDRDHYGYTF. CDR3 DNA: TGTGCCAGCAGCTTTTGGGACAGGGACCACTATGGCTACACCTTC.

The chain recombines TRBV20-1 with TRBJ1-5, with D unresolved. Looked up from germline, CDR1 is DFQATT and CDR2 is SNEGSKA (reference sequence). The CDR3 has 13 amino acids. Between the trimmed V and J ends, which lost 3 bases and 3 bases, there was a span of 9 bases. In DNA, the CDR3 is TGCAGTGCTAGCGGTGGAATCAATCAGCCCCAGCATTTT. This encodes CSASGGINQPQHF.

This clonotype was recorded a few times. This chain joins TRBV7-2 and TRBJ2-5, with D unclear. Germline V gene lookup returns CDR1 SGHTA and CDR2 FQGNSA. The CDR3 has 11 amino acids. V lost 5 bases, J lost 5 bases, and 6 bases lay in between. In DNA form, the CDR3 reads TGTGCCAGCAGCCCTAGGGAGACCCAGTACTTC. Translated: CASSPRETQYF.

This clonotype was observed a handful of times. The chain combines TRBV7-2 with TRBJ2-1, with D unclear. Trimming left V 5 bases short and J 6 bases short, with 14 bases between. There are 14 residues in the CDR3. Germline assignment: CDR1 SGHTA and CDR2 FQGNSA. CDR3 DNA: TGTGCCAGCAGCCTGACTCGCAATAGCAATGAGCAGTTCTTC. Translated, it gives CASSLTRNSNEQFF. Full variable domain (outside the CDR3, taken from reference TRBV7-2 and TRBJ2-1): GAGVSQSPSNKVTEKGKDVELRCDPISGHTALYWYRQSLGQGLEFLIYFQGNSAPDKSGLPSDRFSAERTGGSVSTLTIQRTQQEDSAVYLCASSLTRNSNEQFFGPGTRLTVL.

The chain carries TRBV5-1 and TRBJ1-2; D is unresolved. Germline CDR1 SGHRS, CDR2 YFSETQ. This CDR3 has 13 residues. V lost 4 bases and J lost 5, with 12 bases in between. CDR3 residues: CASSPGGSYGYTF. CDR3 in DNA: TGCGCCAGCAGCCCCGGAGGTTCGTATGGCTACACCTTC. Using reference TRBV5-1 and TRBJ1-2 for the parts outside the CDR3, the full variable domain is KAGVTQTPRYLIKTRGQQVTLSCSPISGHRSVSWYQQTPGQGLQFLFEYFSETQRNKGNFPGRFSGRQFSNSRSEMNVSTLELGDSALYLCASSPGGSYGYTFGSGTRLTVV.

The genes are TRBV20-1 and TRBJ2-2; the match to TRBD2 covers 14 bases. Germline-derived CDR1 and CDR2 are DFQATT and SNEGSKA (reference sequence). The CDR3 is 17 amino acids. J gave up 6 bases and V 3 bases, and 9 bases lay outside the gene matches. The CDR3 spells CSARGFGLAGGSGELFF. Written as DNA, the CDR3 is TGCAGTGCTAGGGGATTTGGACTAGCGGGAGGCTCCGGGGAGCTGTTTTTT.